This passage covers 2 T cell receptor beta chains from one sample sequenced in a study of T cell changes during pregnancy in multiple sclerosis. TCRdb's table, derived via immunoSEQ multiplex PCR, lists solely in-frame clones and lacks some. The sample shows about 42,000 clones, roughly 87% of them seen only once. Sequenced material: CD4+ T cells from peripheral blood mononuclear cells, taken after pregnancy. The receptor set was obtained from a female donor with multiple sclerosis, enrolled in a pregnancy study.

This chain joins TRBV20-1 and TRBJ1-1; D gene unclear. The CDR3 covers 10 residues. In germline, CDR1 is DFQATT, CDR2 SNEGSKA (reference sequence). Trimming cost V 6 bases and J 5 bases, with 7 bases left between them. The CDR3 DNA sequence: TGCAGTGCGTCGAGTACTGAAGCTTTCTTT. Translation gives CSASSTEAFF.

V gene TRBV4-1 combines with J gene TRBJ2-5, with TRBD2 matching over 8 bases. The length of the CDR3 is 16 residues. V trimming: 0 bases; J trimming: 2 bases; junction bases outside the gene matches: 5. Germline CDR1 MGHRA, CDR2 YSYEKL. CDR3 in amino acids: CASSQDAGGAQETQYF. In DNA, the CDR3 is TGCGCCAGCAGCCAAGACGCCGGGGGGGCACAAGAGACCCAGTACTTC.